This record covers a single TCR beta chain. The sample originates from a study of shared clonotypes between healthy human individuals. From germline, CDR1 is PRHDT and CDR2 FYEKMQ (reference sequence). The CDR3 is 16 amino acids. J lost 5 bases, V lost 5 bases, and 12 bases had no gene match. Sequenced by immunoSEQ multiplex PCR; TCRdb stores in-frame clones only, minus some. The table records roughly 320,000 clones, around 87% of them present only once. What was sequenced was memory CD8+ T cells sorted from blood. Subset of the sample: CD45RO+ cells pooled with CCR7-negative TemRA cells. The rearrangement uses TRBV13 and TRBJ2-3, with TRBD1 matching 8 bases. This clonotype was obtained from a man younger than 30 in good health. The CDR3 loop reads CASSLAGTGFRDTQYF. DNA for the CDR3: TGTGCCAGCAGCCTAGCCGGGACAGGATTTAGAGATACGCAGTATTTT.